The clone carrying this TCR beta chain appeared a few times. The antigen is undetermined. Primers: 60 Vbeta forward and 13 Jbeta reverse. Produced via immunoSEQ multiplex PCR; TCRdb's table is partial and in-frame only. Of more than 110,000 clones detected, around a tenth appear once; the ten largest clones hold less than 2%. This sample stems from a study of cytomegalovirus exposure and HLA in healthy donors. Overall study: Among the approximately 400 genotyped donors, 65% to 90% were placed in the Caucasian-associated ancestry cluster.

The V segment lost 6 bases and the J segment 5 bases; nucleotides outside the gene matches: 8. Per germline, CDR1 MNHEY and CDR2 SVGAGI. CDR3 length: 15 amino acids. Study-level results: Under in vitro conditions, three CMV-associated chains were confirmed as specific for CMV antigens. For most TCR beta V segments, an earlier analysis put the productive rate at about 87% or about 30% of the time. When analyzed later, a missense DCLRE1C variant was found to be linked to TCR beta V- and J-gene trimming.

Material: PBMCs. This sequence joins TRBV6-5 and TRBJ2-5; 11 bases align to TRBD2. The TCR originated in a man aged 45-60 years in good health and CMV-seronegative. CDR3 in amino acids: CASSHGLAGLETQYF. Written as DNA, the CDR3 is TGTGCCAGCAGCCACGGACTAGCGGGTTTGGAGACCCAGTACTTC.